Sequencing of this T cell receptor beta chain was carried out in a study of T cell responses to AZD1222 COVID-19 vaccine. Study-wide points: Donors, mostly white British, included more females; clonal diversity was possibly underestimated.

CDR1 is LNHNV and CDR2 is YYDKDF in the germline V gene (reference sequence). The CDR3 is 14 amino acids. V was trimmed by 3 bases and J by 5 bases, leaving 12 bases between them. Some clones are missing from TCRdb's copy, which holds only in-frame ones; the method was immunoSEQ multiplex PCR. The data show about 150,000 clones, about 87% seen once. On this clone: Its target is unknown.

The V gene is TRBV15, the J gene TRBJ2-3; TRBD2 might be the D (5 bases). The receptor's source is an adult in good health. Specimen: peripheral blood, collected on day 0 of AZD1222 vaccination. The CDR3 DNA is TGTGCCACCAGCAGGTCCCTCCGGGGAGATACGCAGTATTTT. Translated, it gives CATSRSLRGDTQYF.